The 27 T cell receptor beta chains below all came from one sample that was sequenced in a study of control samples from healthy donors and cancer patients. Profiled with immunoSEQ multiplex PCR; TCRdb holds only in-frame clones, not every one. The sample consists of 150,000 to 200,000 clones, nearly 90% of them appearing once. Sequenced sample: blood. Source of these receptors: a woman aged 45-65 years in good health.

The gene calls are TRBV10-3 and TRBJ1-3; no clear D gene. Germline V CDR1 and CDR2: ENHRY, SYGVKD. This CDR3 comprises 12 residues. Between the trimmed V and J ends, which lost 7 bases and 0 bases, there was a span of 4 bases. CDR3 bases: TGTGCCATCACTAGCTCTGGAAACACCATATATTTT. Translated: CAITSSGNTIYF.

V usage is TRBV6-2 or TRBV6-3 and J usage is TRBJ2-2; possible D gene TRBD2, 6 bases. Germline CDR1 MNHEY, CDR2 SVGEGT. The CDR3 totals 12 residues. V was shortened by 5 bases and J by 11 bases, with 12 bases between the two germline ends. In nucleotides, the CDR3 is TGTGCCAGCAGTACCGGGAGCGGCGAGCTGTTTTTT. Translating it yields CASSTGSGELFF.

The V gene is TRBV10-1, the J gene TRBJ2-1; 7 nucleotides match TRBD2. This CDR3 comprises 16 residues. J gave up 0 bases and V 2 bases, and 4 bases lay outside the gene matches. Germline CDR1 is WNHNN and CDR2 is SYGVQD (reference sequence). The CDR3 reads CASSEGLESSYNEQFF. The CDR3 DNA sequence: TGCGCCAGCAGTGAGGGACTAGAAAGCTCCTACAATGAGCAGTTCTTC.

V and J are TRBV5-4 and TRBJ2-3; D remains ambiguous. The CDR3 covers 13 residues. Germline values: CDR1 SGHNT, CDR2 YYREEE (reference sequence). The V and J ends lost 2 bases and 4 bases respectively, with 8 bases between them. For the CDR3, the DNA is TGTGCCAGCAGCTTCGTTGGGGCAGATACGCAGTATTTT. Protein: CASSFVGADTQYF.

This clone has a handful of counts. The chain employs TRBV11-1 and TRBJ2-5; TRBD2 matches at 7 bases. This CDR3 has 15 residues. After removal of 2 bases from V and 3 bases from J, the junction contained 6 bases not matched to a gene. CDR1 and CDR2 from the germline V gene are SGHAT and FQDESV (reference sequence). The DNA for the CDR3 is TGTGCCAGCAGCTTACCTGGGGGGGTAGAAGAGACCCAGTACTTC. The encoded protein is CASSLPGGVEETQYF.

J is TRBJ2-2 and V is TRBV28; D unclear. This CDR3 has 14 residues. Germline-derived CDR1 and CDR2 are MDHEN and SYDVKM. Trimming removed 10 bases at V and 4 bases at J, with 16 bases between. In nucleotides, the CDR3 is TGTGCCACCATAAAAGATCTGAGCACCGGGGAGCTGTTTTTT. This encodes CATIKDLSTGELFF.

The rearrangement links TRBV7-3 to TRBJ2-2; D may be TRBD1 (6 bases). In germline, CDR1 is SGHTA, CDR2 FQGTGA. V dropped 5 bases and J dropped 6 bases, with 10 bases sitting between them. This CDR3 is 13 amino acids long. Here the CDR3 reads CASSPRGPGELFF. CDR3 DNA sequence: TGTGCCAGCAGCCCCAGGGGACCCGGGGAGCTGTTTTTT.

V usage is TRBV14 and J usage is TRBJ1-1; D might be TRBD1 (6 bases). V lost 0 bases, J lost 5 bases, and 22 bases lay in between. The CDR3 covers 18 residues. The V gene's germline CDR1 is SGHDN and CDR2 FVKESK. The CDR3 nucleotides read TGTGCCAGCAGCCAAGATGTCCGACGACAGGCAGGAGTGACTGAAGCTTTCTTT. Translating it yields CASSQDVRRQAGVTEAFF.

CDR3 amino acids: CASSFRGALSFREKLFF. The DNA of the CDR3 is TGTGCCAGCAGCTTCCGAGGGGCTTTAAGTTTTCGTGAAAAACTGTTTTTT. The chain links TRBV5-8 to TRBJ1-4, with D possibly TRBD1 on 5 matching bases. V was shortened by 2 bases and J by 7 bases, with 21 bases between the two germline ends. CDR1 and CDR2 (germline): SGHTS, YDEGEE. There are 17 residues in the CDR3.

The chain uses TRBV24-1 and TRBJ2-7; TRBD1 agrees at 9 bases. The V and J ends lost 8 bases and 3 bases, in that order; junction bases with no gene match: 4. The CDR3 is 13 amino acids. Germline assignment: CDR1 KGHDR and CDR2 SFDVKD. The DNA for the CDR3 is TGTGCCACCACCGGGACAGGGTTCTACGAGCAGTACTTC. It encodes CATTGTGFYEQYF.

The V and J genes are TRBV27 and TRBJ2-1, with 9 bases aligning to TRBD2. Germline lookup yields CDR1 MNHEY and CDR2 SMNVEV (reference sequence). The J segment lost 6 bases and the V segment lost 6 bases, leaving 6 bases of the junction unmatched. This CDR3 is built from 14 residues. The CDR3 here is CASSPTSGTNEQFF. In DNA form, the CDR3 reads TGTGCCAGCAGCCCGACTAGCGGAACCAATGAGCAGTTCTTC.

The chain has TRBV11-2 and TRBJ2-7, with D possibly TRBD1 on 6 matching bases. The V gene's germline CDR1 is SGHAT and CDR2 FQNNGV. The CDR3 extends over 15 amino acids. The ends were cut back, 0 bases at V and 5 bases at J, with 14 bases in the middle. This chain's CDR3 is CASSLEIQGTHEQYF. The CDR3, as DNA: TGTGCCAGCAGCTTAGAAATACAGGGTACCCACGAGCAGTACTTC.

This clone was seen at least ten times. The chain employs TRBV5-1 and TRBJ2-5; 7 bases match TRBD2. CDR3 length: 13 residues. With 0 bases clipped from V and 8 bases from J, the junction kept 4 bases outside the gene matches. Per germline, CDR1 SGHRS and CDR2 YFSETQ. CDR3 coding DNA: TGCGCCAGCAGCTTGGGGGAGGGGTCAACCCAGTACTTC. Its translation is CASSLGEGSTQYF.

CDR3 in amino acids: CASSRRQGEETQYF. Written as DNA, the CDR3 is TGTGCCAGCAGCCGACGACAGGGTGAAGAGACCCAGTACTTC. The rearrangement joins TRBV4-2 to TRBJ2-5; 7 nucleotides match TRBD1. V gave up 4 bases and J gave up 3 bases; unmatched junction bases: 5. CDR1 and CDR2 (germline): LGHNA, YNFKEQ. The CDR3 extends over 14 amino acids.

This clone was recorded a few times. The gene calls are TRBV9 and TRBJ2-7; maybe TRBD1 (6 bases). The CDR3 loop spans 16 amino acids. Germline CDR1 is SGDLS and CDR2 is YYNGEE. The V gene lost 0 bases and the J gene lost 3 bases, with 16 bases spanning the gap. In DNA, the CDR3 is TGTGCCAGCAGCGTAGGGATAGGCCAGGACAGCTACGAGCAGTACTTC. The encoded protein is CASSVGIGQDSYEQYF. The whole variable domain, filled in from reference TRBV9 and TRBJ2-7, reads DSGVTQTPKHLITATGQRVTLRCSPRSGDLSVYWYQQSLDQGLQFLIQYYNGEERAKGNILERFSAQQFPDLHSELNLSSLELGDSALYFCASSVGIGQDSYEQYFGPGTRLTVT.

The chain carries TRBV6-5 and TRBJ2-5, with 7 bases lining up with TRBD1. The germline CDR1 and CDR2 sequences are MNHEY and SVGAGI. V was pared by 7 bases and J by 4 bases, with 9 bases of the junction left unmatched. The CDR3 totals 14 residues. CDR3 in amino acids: CASTHLQGRETQYF. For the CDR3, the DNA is TGTGCCAGCACCCATCTACAGGGGAGAGAGACCCAGTACTTC.

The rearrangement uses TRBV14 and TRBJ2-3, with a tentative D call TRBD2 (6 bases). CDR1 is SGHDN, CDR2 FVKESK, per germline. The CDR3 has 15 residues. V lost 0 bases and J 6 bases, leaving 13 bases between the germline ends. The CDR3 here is CASSQETGVPDTQYF. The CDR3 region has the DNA TGTGCCAGCAGCCAAGAGACGGGAGTCCCCGATACGCAGTATTTT.

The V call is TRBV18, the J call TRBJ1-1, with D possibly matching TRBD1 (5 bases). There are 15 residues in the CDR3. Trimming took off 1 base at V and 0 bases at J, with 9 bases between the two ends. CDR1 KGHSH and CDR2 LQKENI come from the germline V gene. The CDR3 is CASSPQTEMNTEAFF. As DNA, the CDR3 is TGTGCCAGCTCACCACAGACAGAAATGAACACTGAAGCTTTCTTT.

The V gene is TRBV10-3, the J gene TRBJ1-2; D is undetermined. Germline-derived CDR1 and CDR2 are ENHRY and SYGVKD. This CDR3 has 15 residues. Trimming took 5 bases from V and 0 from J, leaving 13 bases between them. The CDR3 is CAISNLVPPNYGYTF. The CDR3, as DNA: TGTGCCATCAGTAACCTGGTCCCTCCTAACTATGGCTACACCTTC.

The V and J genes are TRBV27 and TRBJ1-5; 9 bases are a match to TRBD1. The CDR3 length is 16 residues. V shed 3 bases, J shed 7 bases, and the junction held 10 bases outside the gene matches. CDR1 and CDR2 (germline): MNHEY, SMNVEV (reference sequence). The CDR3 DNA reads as TGTGCCAGCAGTTTCGCCCGGGACAGGGTAAACCAGCCCCAGCATTTT. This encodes CASSFARDRVNQPQHF.

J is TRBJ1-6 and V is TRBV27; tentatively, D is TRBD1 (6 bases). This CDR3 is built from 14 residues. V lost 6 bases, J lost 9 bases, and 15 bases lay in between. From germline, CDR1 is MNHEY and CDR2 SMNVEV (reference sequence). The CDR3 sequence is CASSLQGYGSPLHF. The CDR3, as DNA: TGTGCCAGCAGCCTACAGGGCTATGGTTCACCCCTCCACTTT.

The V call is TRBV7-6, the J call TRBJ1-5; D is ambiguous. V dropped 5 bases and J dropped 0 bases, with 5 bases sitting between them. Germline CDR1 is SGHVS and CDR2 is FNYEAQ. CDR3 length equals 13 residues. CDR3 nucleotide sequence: TGTGCCAGCAGCCCCAATAGCAATCAGCCCCAGCATTTT. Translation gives CASSPNSNQPQHF.

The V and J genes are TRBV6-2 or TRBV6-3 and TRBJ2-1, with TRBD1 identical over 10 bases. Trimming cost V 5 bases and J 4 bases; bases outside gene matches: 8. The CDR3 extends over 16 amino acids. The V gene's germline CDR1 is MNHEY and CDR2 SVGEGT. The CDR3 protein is CASSTRDRGPYNEQFF. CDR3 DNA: TGTGCCAGCAGTACCAGGGACAGGGGCCCGTACAATGAGCAGTTCTTC.

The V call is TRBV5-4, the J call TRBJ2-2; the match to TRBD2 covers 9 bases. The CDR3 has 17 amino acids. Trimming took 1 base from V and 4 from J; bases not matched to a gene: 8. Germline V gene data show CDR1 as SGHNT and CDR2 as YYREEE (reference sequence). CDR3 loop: CASSLLGSGSRTGELFF. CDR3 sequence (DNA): TGTGCCAGCAGCTTGCTCGGTAGCGGGAGTCGCACCGGGGAGCTGTTTTTT.

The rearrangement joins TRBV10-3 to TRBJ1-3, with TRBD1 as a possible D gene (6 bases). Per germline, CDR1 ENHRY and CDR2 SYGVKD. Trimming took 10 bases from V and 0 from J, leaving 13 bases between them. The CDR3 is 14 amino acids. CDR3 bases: TGTGCCACGAGGACAGACCGCTCTGGAAACACCATATATTTT. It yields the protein CATRTDRSGNTIYF.

CDR3 sequence: CASSSELYQPQHF. The CDR3 nucleotides are TGTGCCAGCAGTTCCGAACTTTATCAGCCCCAGCATTTT. This chain joins TRBV28 and TRBJ1-5; unclear D gene. Germline V gives CDR1 MDHEN, CDR2 SYDVKM. The CDR3 length is 13 residues. With 4 bases removed from V and 5 bases from J, the gap between germline ends came to 9 bases.

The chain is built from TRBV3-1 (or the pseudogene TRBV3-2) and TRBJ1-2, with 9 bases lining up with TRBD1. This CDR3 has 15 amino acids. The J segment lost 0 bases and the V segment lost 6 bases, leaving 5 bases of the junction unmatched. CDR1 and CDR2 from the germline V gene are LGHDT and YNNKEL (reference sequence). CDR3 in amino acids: CASRIGTGSNYGYTF. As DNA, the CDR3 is TGTGCCAGCAGAATTGGGACAGGGTCTAACTATGGCTACACCTTC.